Below, one TCR beta chain is given with its context. Its antigen remains unknown. This sample is drawn from a study of cytomegalovirus exposure and HLA in healthy donors. Primers: 60 Vbeta forward and 13 Jbeta reverse. Study processing details: As a later analysis found, there were 60 million to 90 million unique TCR beta chains, of which some 10 million were shared. Some clones are missing from TCRdb's copy, which holds only in-frame ones; the method was immunoSEQ multiplex PCR. Clone size and V and J calls were adopted from that table, with D and trimming inferred from the DNA. The sample holds over 120,000 clones, about three quarters seen once. The V end was cut by 3 bases, the J end by 3 bases, with 9 bases between. The CDR3 has 14 amino acids. The germline V gene has CDR1 LNHDA and CDR2 SQIVND (reference sequence). Whole-study results and caveats: Based on reports, TCR beta sequences accurately predicted HLA-A and HLA-B alleles for most subjects. Later analysis suggested most CMV-associated TCR beta chains were HLA-restricted.

The sequenced material came from PBMCs. The receptor was derived from a male donor in good health and CMV-seronegative. The chain combines TRBV19 with TRBJ1-3, with D perhaps TRBD1 (5 bases). The CDR3 reads CASSMPGVGNTIYF. The CDR3 DNA sequence: TGTGCCAGTAGTATGCCGGGGGTTGGAAACACCATATATTTT.